Shown below are 13 T cell receptor beta chains from a single sample sequenced in a study of T-cell reconstitution after alpha-beta-depleted transplantation in children. Unique molecular identifiers were incorporated when the TCRbeta library was constructed. MiXCR was run by TCRdb on the PCR reads, yielding one entry per CDR3 protein. In the table there are about 360,000 distinct CDR3 sequences, 13% of which are singletons. Here the sequenced sample was PBMCs, taken from the stem cell graft. The receptors originated from a human donor who donated a stem cell graft to a child with Fanconi anemia.

The chain links TRBV10-1 to TRBJ2-1; D is unclear. The CDR3 sequence is 16 residues long. With 6 bases removed from V and 0 bases from J, the gap between germline ends came to 15 bases. Germline assignment: CDR1 WNHNN and CDR2 SYGVQD (reference sequence). The CDR3: CASSDLASSSYNEQFF. Here the CDR3 DNA reads TGCGCCAGCAGCGACTTGGCCTCAAGCTCCTACAATGAGCAGTTCTTC.

This clonotype turned up a few times. This chain uses TRBV7-6 with TRBJ1-4, with 10 bases fitting TRBD1. Losses at the gene ends were 1 base for V and 7 bases for J; bases not matched to a gene: 9. The CDR3 length is 17 residues. Per germline, CDR1 SGHVS and CDR2 FNYEAQ. The CDR3: CASSLERQGASIEKLFF. Written as DNA, the CDR3 is TGTGCCAGCAGCTTAGAAAGACAGGGGGCGAGCATTGAAAAACTGTTTTTT. The complete variable domain, with remaining parts taken from reference TRBV7-6 and TRBJ1-4, reads GAGVSQSPRYKVTKRGQDVALRCDPISGHVSLYWYRQALGQGPEFLTYFNYEAQQDKSGLPNDRFSAERPEGSISTLTIQRTEQRDSAMYRCASSLERQGASIEKLFFGSGTQLSVL.

To note about this clonotype: An end of the junction does not agree with germline; a read error may underlie this. The V and J genes are TRBV6-1 and TRBJ1-6; unclear D gene. The germline V gene encodes CDR1 MNHNS and CDR2 SASEGT. This CDR3 is 14 amino acids long. In DNA form, the CDR3 reads TGTGCCAGCAGAGAAGGGCATACGAATTCACCCCTCCACTTT. As protein: CASREGHTNSPLHF.

The chain has TRBV20-1 and TRBJ1-2, with D possibly being TRBD1 (6 bases). Trimming took 6 bases from V and 6 from J, leaving 20 bases between them. The CDR3 is 14 residues long. CDR1 is DFQATT, CDR2 SNEGSKA, per germline (reference sequence). CDR3: CSASQANQGNGYTF. CDR3 coding DNA: TGCAGTGCCTCCCAAGCCAATCAGGGGAATGGCTACACCTTC.

This clonotype was seen a few times. CDR3 sequence reads: CAWRQGTSGGSPYEQYF. The CDR3 DNA reads TGTGCCTGGAGGCAAGGGACTAGCGGGGGGAGCCCCTACGAGCAGTACTTC. The genes are TRBV30 and TRBJ2-7; 15 bases fit TRBD2. Germline V CDR1 and CDR2: GTSNPN, SVGIG (reference sequence). J gave up 2 bases and V 3 bases, and 8 bases lay outside the gene matches. The CDR3 length is 17 residues.

The V and J genes are TRBV7-9 and TRBJ2-1; D uncertain. The CDR3 covers 16 residues. V lost 5 bases and J lost 0, with 14 bases in between. Germline values: CDR1 SEHNR, CDR2 FQNEAQ (reference sequence). The CDR3 nucleotides read TGTGCCAGCAGCCCCAAGGAAAGGAGCTCCTACAATGAGCAGTTCTTC. Protein: CASSPKERSSYNEQFF.

This clonotype has a handful of counts. The J gene is TRBJ1-6, the V gene TRBV7-6; no clear D. The germline V and J ends were trimmed by 2 bases and 6 bases, with 20 bases remaining between them. This CDR3 has 18 amino acids. Germline V CDR1 and CDR2: SGHVS, FNYEAQ. As DNA, the CDR3 is TGTGCCAGCAGCTTACGTACAGCCTCAAAGACCGCTAATTCACCCCTCCACTTT. This encodes CASSLRTASKTANSPLHF.

V usage is TRBV6-2 or TRBV6-3 and J usage is TRBJ1-1; no clear D gene. CDR1 and CDR2 (germline): MNHEY, SVGEGT. Trimming stripped 4 bases from V and 1 base from J, with 10 bases between. The CDR3 totals 14 residues. The CDR3 is CASSWTSGNTEAFF. CDR3 bases: TGTGCCAGCAGTTGGACTTCAGGGAACACTGAAGCTTTCTTT.

The chain couples TRBV24-1 to TRBJ2-3; D is uncertain. Germline-derived CDR1 and CDR2 are KGHDR and SFDVKD. Trimming removed 5 bases at V and 2 bases at J, with 7 bases between. CDR3 length: 13 amino acids. The CDR3 protein is CATSGGLTDTQYF. For the CDR3, the DNA is TGTGCCACCAGTGGAGGCCTCACAGATACGCAGTATTTT.

Remarks on this clonotype: At one of its ends the junction is not consistent with the germline gene, which may arise from a read error. This chain joins TRBV9 and TRBJ2-1; D gene ambiguous. The CDR3 has 16 residues. The germline gives CDR1 SGDLS, CDR2 YYNGEE. The CDR3 coding sequence is TGTGCCAGCAGCGTAGTGGCCTTGAGCTCCTACAATGAGCTGTTCTTC. It encodes CASSVVALSSYNELFF.

This clonotype was observed a handful of times. The chain recombines TRBV20-1 with TRBJ2-1; 14 positions match TRBD2. Trimming took 3 bases from V and 6 from J; bases not matched to a gene: 7. CDR1 and CDR2 from the germline V gene are DFQATT and SNEGSKA (reference sequence). The CDR3 is 16 residues long. The CDR3 sequence: CSASERLAGGLNEQFF. CDR3 nucleotides: TGCAGTGCTAGCGAAAGACTAGCGGGGGGGCTCAATGAGCAGTTCTTC.

This clonotype has more than one count but fewer than ten. The chain couples TRBV12-3 or TRBV12-4 to TRBJ2-3; the D gene is possibly TRBD2 (6 bases). V lost 5 bases and J lost 2, with 14 bases in between. The CDR3 runs 15 residues. The CDR3 DNA follows: TGTGCCAGCAGTCCTTTCCGGGGGTCCACAGATACGCAGTATTTT. The encoded protein is CASSPFRGSTDTQYF.

This clonotype came up a few times. This clone may be a read error of a much larger clone one base away. The rearrangement uses TRBV4-3 and TRBJ2-1; no firm D call. The CDR3 extends over 16 amino acids. CDR1 and CDR2 (germline): LGHNA, YSLEER. Trimming left V 3 bases short and J 6 bases short, with 18 bases between. CDR3 DNA: TGCGCCAGCAGCCAGGGTCGGAACCCTGCACCCAATGAGCAGTTCTTC. Protein: CASSQGRNPAPNEQFF.